This TCR beta chain was observed in a study of blood T cell repertoires in COVID-19. Study-level information: PBMCs, B-cell-depleted T cells, or T cells provided the cDNA or gDNA that made up the material.

This clone has a handful of counts. Living in about two dozen US areas, the participants were between roughly 18 and 90 years of age. Categorization into cohorts depended on clinical history that participants reported. The ends were cut back, 6 bases at V and 1 base at J, with 15 bases in the middle. The germline V gene has CDR1 ENHRY and CDR2 SYGVKD. The CDR3 sequence is 15 residues long. Under the authors' procedure: Counts of nucleated cells, estimated from reference gene primer amplification, were obtained. The repertoire was sequenced with immunoSEQ multiplex PCR; TCRdb's copy has only in-frame clones and lacks some. That table is the source of V, J and clone size, and D and trimming were worked out from the DNA. The data hold approximately 200,000 clones, with approximately 80% observed a single time.

The rearrangement joins TRBV10-3 to TRBJ2-5; tentative D call: TRBD2 (6 bases). The receptor comes from a woman aged 40 to 49 with acute COVID-19. Sequencing was done on a sample of PBMCs or T cells enriched from blood (not recorded which). In DNA, the CDR3 is TGTGCCATCAGCCCCGCCACTAGCAGCCAAGAGACCCAGTACTTC. Translated, it gives CAISPATSSQETQYF.